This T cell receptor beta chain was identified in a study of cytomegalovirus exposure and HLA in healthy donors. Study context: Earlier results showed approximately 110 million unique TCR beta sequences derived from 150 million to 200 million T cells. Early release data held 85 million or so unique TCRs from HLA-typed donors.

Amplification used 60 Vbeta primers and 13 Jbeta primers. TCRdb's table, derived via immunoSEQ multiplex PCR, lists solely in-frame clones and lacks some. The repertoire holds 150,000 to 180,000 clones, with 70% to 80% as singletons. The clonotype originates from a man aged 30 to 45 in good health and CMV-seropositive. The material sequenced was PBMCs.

The CDR3 nucleotides read TGTGCCAGCAGCTCCAACAACGGGGGAGGGGAGACCCAGTACTTC. Protein: CASSSNNGGGETQYF. The chain uses TRBV9 and TRBJ2-5, with 7 bases lining up with TRBD2. There are 15 residues in the CDR3. Losses at the gene ends were 4 bases for V and 5 bases for J; bases not matched to a gene: 11. Germline CDR1 is SGDLS and CDR2 is YYNGEE. The variable domain in full, with the rest retrieved from reference TRBV9 and TRBJ2-5, is DSGVTQTPKHLITATGQRVTLRCSPRSGDLSVYWYQQSLDQGLQFLIQYYNGEERAKGNILERFSAQQFPDLHSELNLSSLELGDSALYFCASSSNNGGGETQYFGPGTRLLVL.